This entry describes one T cell receptor (beta chain). What it binds is unknown. These data originate in a study of T cell responses to AZD1222 COVID-19 vaccine. Second-dose groups at about 4 or about 12 weeks were pooled. Broader study findings: Baseline serology detected seropositivity in only six or seven AZD1222 recipients. Repertoires were obtained only post-peak T cell response.

From germline, CDR1 is SGHNT and CDR2 YENEEA. V lost 6 bases and J lost 1; bases outside the gene matches: 7. There are 15 residues in the CDR3. Measured with immunoSEQ multiplex PCR; TCRdb has only the in-frame clones, and not every one. Among about 84,000 clones, 70% to 90% were seen once, and the ten largest hold over 10%. Sequencing used peripheral blood, obtained 28 days after the second AZD1222 dose. The chain has TRBV11-3 and TRBJ2-7; 9 bases agree with TRBD2. The receptor comes from an adult who received the AZD1222 COVID-19 vaccine. CDR3 residues: CASSHGTSWSYEQYF. The CDR3, as DNA: TGTGCCAGCAGTCACGGGACTAGCTGGTCCTACGAGCAGTACTTC. The full variable domain, rest sourced from reference TRBV11-3 and TRBJ2-7, is EAGVVQSPRYKIIEKKQPVAFWCNPISGHNTLYWYLQNLGQGPELLIRYENEEAVDDSQLPKDRFSAERLKGVDSTLKIQPAELGDSAVYLCASSHGTSWSYEQYFGPGTRLTVT.